The entry below gives a single T cell receptor beta chain sequence along with its context. The target antigen is unknown. Clinical symptoms, serum thyroxine, TRAb, thyroid ultrasound and orbital computed tomography formed the basis of diagnosis. Amplified TCR beta CDR3 regions were obtained using RNA transcripts as template. The workflow started with a first-round RT-PCR run with HTBI primers and then moved on to a second-round multiplex PCR. From the multiplex PCR reads, TCRdb called clonotypes with MiXCR, one entry per CDR3 protein. The table shows around 1,000,000 distinct CDR3 sequences, with about two fifths occurring only once. These data originate in a study of Graves' ophthalmopathy and Graves' hyperthyroidism. Germline CDR1 and CDR2: MGHDK and SYGVNS. With 3 bases removed from V and 4 bases from J, the gap between germline ends came to 12 bases. This CDR3 is built from 14 residues. Study findings and constraints: Blood contained most expanded thyroid clonotypes exceeding 0.001 frequency.

The source is an adult man with Graves' hyperthyroidism. Specimen: peripheral blood or thyroid tissue (not recorded which). This chain connects TRBV25-1 to TRBJ2-5; D might be TRBD1 (7 bases). The CDR3 sequence: CASSEPGGLETQYF. The CDR3 coding sequence is TGTGCCAGCAGTGAGCCAGGGGGGCTAGAGACCCAGTACTTC.